These 31 T cell receptor beta chains were sequenced from one sample in a study of cytomegalovirus exposure and HLA in healthy donors. TCRdb's table, derived via immunoSEQ multiplex PCR, lists solely in-frame clones and lacks some. The data hold roughly 60,000 clones, with about 96% observed a single time. Sequences were obtained from PBMCs. All receptors come from a man between 18 and 29 years old in good health and CMV-seronegative.

The chain is built from TRBV19 and TRBJ2-5, with TRBD1 as a possible D gene (5 bases). Trimming cost V 3 bases and J 5 bases, with 7 bases left between them. The CDR3 has 12 amino acids. Per germline, CDR1 LNHDA and CDR2 SQIVND (reference sequence). The chain's CDR3 is CASSIWGETQYF. The CDR3 DNA is TGTGCCAGTAGTATTTGGGGCGAGACCCAGTACTTC.

This clone came up once. The chain joins TRBV9 to TRBJ2-7; 9 bases line up with TRBD1. This CDR3 has 15 residues. The junction had 6 bases not matched to a gene; V was cut back by 0 bases and J by 5 bases. Germline V CDR1 and CDR2: SGDLS, YYNGEE. The CDR3 here is CASSVAGQGTHEQYF. CDR3 nucleotides: TGTGCCAGCAGCGTAGCAGGACAGGGGACCCACGAGCAGTACTTC.

Comments on this clone: The germline gene is not matched at one end of the junction; a read error may be the cause. V is TRBV7-7 and J is TRBJ2-7; 10 bases are shared with TRBD1. CDR3 size: 15 residues. Germline CDR1 SSHAT, CDR2 FNYEAQ (reference sequence). CDR3 sequence (DNA): TGTGCTAGCAGCGCCGGGACAGGGGACTCCTACGAGCAGTACTTC. As protein: CASSAGTGDSYEQYF.

The V call is TRBV10-3, the J call TRBJ2-2, with D perhaps TRBD1 (6 bases). V dropped 5 bases and J dropped 0 bases, with 10 bases sitting between them. CDR3 size: 15 residues. CDR1 and CDR2 from the germline V gene are ENHRY and SYGVKD. CDR3 residues: CAISPGTSNTGELFF. CDR3 coding DNA: TGTGCCATCAGTCCCGGGACATCGAACACCGGGGAGCTGTTTTTT.

The V and J genes are TRBV4-1 and TRBJ1-1; D is unresolved. CDR3 length: 13 residues. Trimming stripped 5 bases from V and 1 base from J, with 8 bases between. Germline values: CDR1 MGHRA, CDR2 YSYEKL. Written as DNA, the CDR3 is TGCGCCAGCAGCTGGGCTGGGAACACTGAAGCTTTCTTT. This sequence encodes CASSWAGNTEAFF.

This clone was seen once. The chain carries TRBV29-1 and TRBJ2-1; 7 bases agree with TRBD1. CDR1 and CDR2 (germline): SQVTM, ANQGSEA. Losses at the gene ends were 6 bases for V and 0 bases for J; bases not matched to a gene: 5. This CDR3 spans 14 amino acids. The CDR3 region is CSVIRGNSYNEQFF. DNA of the CDR3: TGCAGCGTCATCAGGGGGAACTCCTACAATGAGCAGTTCTTC.

This clone appeared a single time. The chain has TRBV4-1 and TRBJ2-7; 7 nucleotides match TRBD2. Unmatched junction bases numbered 7, after V lost 1 base and J lost 4 bases. The CDR3 is made up of 15 amino acids. Germline V gene sequence: CDR1 MGHRA, CDR2 YSYEKL. The CDR3 protein is CASSQVSSGGYEQYF. CDR3 bases: TGCGCCAGCAGCCAAGTTTCTAGCGGAGGATACGAGCAGTACTTC.

V usage is TRBV5-1 and J usage is TRBJ2-3; the match to TRBD2 covers 11 bases. The CDR3 runs to 16 residues. V was clipped by 2 bases and J by 3 bases; unmatched bases: 5. The V gene's germline CDR1 is SGHRS and CDR2 YFSETQ. The CDR3 coding sequence is TGCGCCAGCAGCTTACCCGGACTAGCGGGTACAGATACGCAGTATTTT. Translation: CASSLPGLAGTDTQYF.

The chain joins TRBV27 to TRBJ1-1; possible D gene TRBD1, 6 bases. The CDR3 has 13 amino acids. V gave up 4 bases and J gave up 2 bases, with 8 bases separating them. CDR1 is MNHEY, CDR2 SMNVEV, per germline (reference sequence). The CDR3 here is CASSWDTNTEAFF. The CDR3 DNA is TGTGCCAGCAGTTGGGACACCAACACTGAAGCTTTCTTT.

The chain has TRBV7-2 and TRBJ2-3, with TRBD1 identical over 11 bases. The ends lost 4 bases at V and 6 bases at J; junction bases unmatched: 3. From germline, CDR1 is SGHTA and CDR2 FQGNSA. This CDR3 has 14 amino acids. This CDR3 reads CASSSWTGGDTQYF. CDR3 in DNA: TGTGCCAGCAGCTCCTGGACAGGGGGCGATACGCAGTATTTT. Variable domain in full (rest from reference TRBV7-2 and TRBJ2-3): GAGVSQSPSNKVTEKGKDVELRCDPISGHTALYWYRQSLGQGLEFLIYFQGNSAPDKSGLPSDRFSAERTGGSVSTLTIQRTQQEDSAVYLCASSSWTGGDTQYFGPGTRLTVL.

The count of this clone is one. V and J are TRBV2 and TRBJ2-3, with 16 nucleotides matching TRBD2. The germline V gene has CDR1 SNHLY and CDR2 FYNNEI. The CDR3 sequence is 15 residues long. J lost 7 bases, V lost 6 bases, and 4 bases had no gene match. The CDR3 here is CASRGTSGRVHTQYF. Here the CDR3 DNA reads TGTGCCAGCAGGGGGACTAGCGGGAGGGTACATACGCAGTATTTT.

The chain links TRBV7-8 to TRBJ2-7; 10 bases align to TRBD1. The germline CDR1 and CDR2 sequences are SGHVS and FQNEAQ. The CDR3 has 16 amino acids. The ends lost 1 base at V and 2 bases at J; junction bases unmatched: 5. The CDR3 DNA sequence: TGTGCCAGCAGCTTAGGCGACAGGGGGCGAGCCTACGAGCAGTACTTC. Protein sequence: CASSLGDRGRAYEQYF.

The chain recombines TRBV28 with TRBJ1-2; TRBD1 aligns across 7 bases. The CDR3 extends over 12 amino acids. Germline lookup yields CDR1 MDHEN and CDR2 SYDVKM. V gave up 9 bases and J gave up 3 bases; unmatched junction bases: 4. DNA for the CDR3: TGTGCCAGTTCGGACAGGTACTATGGCTACACCTTC. Its protein product is CASSDRYYGYTF.

The rearrangement links TRBV6-1 to TRBJ2-1, with TRBD2 as a possible D gene (6 bases). The germline CDR1 and CDR2 sequences are MNHNS and SASEGT. The length of the CDR3 is 12 residues. Between the trimmed V and J ends, which lost 10 bases and 5 bases, there was a span of 12 bases. The CDR3 loop reads CATGDSNNEQFF. The CDR3 region has the DNA TGTGCCACCGGGGACTCAAACAATGAGCAGTTCTTC.

The V call is TRBV7-8, the J call TRBJ2-5, with 8 bases matching TRBD2. This CDR3 has 19 residues. V dropped 1 base and J dropped 0; count of bases not matched to a gene: 13. The germline V gene has CDR1 SGHVS and CDR2 FQNEAQ. Written as DNA, the CDR3 is TGTGCCAGCAGCTTAGTCGTAACCCGGACTAGCAGAGACCAAGAGACCCAGTACTTC. Protein sequence: CASSLVVTRTSRDQETQYF.

CDR3 nucleotides: TGTGCCAGCAGCTTAGCCGGGACTAGTGATACGCAGTATTTT. Its translation is CASSLAGTSDTQYF. The V call is TRBV7-9, the J call TRBJ2-3, with TRBD2 matching 8 bases. Germline V lookup: CDR1 SEHNR, CDR2 FQNEAQ (reference sequence). This CDR3 has 14 residues. Trimming cost V 0 bases and J 6 bases; bases outside gene matches: 2.

V usage is TRBV28 and J usage is TRBJ2-7; 7 nucleotides align to TRBD1. J lost 4 bases, V lost 7 bases, and 10 bases had no gene match. CDR1 is MDHEN, CDR2 SYDVKM, per germline. CDR3 size: 14 residues. CDR3 residues: CASTTRTGTYEQYF. The CDR3 nucleotides are TGTGCCAGCACCACAAGGACAGGCACGTACGAGCAGTACTTC.

The V gene is TRBV28, the J gene TRBJ1-4; a possible D gene is TRBD1 (5 bases). V shed 2 bases and J shed 8 bases, with 15 bases lying between them. The length of the CDR3 is 15 residues. The germline V gene has CDR1 MDHEN and CDR2 SYDVKM. The CDR3 nucleotides are TGTGCCAGCAGTTTAATTGGCAGGGCGGAGGAAAAACTGTTTTTT. Protein: CASSLIGRAEEKLFF.

This clone was seen just once. CDR3: CASSPTSPYNEQFF. The CDR3 nucleotides read TGTGCCAGCAGCCCGACTAGTCCATACAATGAGCAGTTCTTC. This sequence joins TRBV2 and TRBJ2-1; weak D call: TRBD2 (6 bases). The CDR3 is made up of 14 amino acids. The germline V gene has CDR1 SNHLY and CDR2 FYNNEI. Deletions cut 6 bases from V and 4 bases from J, with 13 bases between. The entire variable domain, with the rest obtained from reference TRBV2 and TRBJ2-1, is as follows: EPEVTQTPSHQVTQMGQEVILRCVPISNHLYFYWYRQILGQKVEFLVSFYNNEISEKSEIFDDQFSVERPDGSNFTLKIRSTKLEDSAMYFCASSPTSPYNEQFFGPGTRLTVL.

This clone was found a few times. The rearrangement uses TRBV6-5 and TRBJ2-2, with 10 bases that match TRBD1. The V gene's germline CDR1 is MNHEY and CDR2 SVGAGI. The V segment lost 4 bases and the J segment 5 bases; nucleotides outside the gene matches: 7. The CDR3 contains 16 residues. CDR3 amino acids: CASSSLPGQGTGELFF. In DNA form, the CDR3 reads TGTGCCAGCAGTTCACTGCCGGGACAGGGGACCGGGGAGCTGTTTTTT.

This sequence joins TRBV11-2 and TRBJ2-7, with D uncertain. The CDR3 loop spans 14 amino acids. Trimming removed 3 bases at V and 1 base at J, with 10 bases between. Germline CDR1 reads SGHAT; CDR2 reads FQNNGV. The CDR3 region has the DNA TGTGCCAGCAGCTTGCGACACCTTTCCTACGAGCAGTACTTC. As protein: CASSLRHLSYEQYF.

This rearrangement joins TRBV9 to TRBJ1-2, with D hard to call. This CDR3 spans 16 amino acids. Germline loops: CDR1 SGDLS, CDR2 YYNGEE. Trimming took off 4 bases at V and 0 bases at J, with 16 bases between the two ends. DNA of the CDR3: TGTGCCAGCAGCCCGGAGCTGGGTGGAGCTAACTATGGCTACACCTTC. This encodes CASSPELGGANYGYTF. The variable domain in full, with the rest retrieved from reference TRBV9 and TRBJ1-2, is DSGVTQTPKHLITATGQRVTLRCSPRSGDLSVYWYQQSLDQGLQFLIQYYNGEERAKGNILERFSAQQFPDLHSELNLSSLELGDSALYFCASSPELGGANYGYTFGSGTRLTVV.

The genes are TRBV4-1 and TRBJ2-5; 8 nucleotides line up with TRBD2. Gene TRBJ2-7 matches the end of the DNA better, so the J call may be wrong. Germline V gene sequence: CDR1 MGHRA, CDR2 YSYEKL. The CDR3 consists of 16 residues. The CDR3 sequence: CASSQDGGGRKNEQYF. CDR3 coding DNA: TGCGCCAGCAGCCAAGATGGTGGCGGGAGGAAGAACGAGCAGTACTTC.

This clone was seen a single time. The J gene is TRBJ1-1, the V gene TRBV13, with D possibly matching TRBD1 (5 bases). Germline CDR1 PRHDT, CDR2 FYEKMQ (reference sequence). This CDR3 contains 14 residues. Trimming removed 5 bases from V and 8 bases from J, with 18 bases in between. The CDR3 loop is CASSTVDIFTEAFF. The CDR3 DNA sequence: TGTGCCAGCAGCACCGTGGACATCTTTACAGAAGCTTTCTTT.

The rearrangement uses TRBV30 and TRBJ1-2; tentatively, D is TRBD1 (6 bases). The CDR3 is 11 residues long. Germline CDR1 and CDR2: GTSNPN and SVGIG (reference sequence). V lost 8 bases, J lost 4 bases, and 11 bases lay in between. The CDR3 region is CAEGDGYGYTF. In nucleotides, the CDR3 is TGTGCCGAGGGGGACGGCTATGGCTACACCTTC.

V gene TRBV10-2 combines with J gene TRBJ2-7, with D perhaps matching TRBD1 (8 bases). There are 15 residues in the CDR3. CDR1 is WSHSY, CDR2 SAAADI, per germline. V dropped 7 bases and J dropped 2 bases, with 18 bases sitting between them. CDR3 sequence reads: CASTHNRGGTYEQYF. In nucleotides, the CDR3 is TGCGCCAGCACTCATAACAGGGGGGGCACCTACGAGCAGTACTTC.

The chain joins TRBV11-2 to TRBJ2-5; 14 bases fit TRBD2. CDR3 length: 16 amino acids. CDR1 is SGHAT and CDR2 is FQNNGV in the germline V gene. The J segment lost 5 bases and the V segment lost 4 bases, leaving 6 bases of the junction unmatched. This chain's CDR3 is CASSSTSGRARETQYF. The CDR3 region has the DNA TGTGCCAGCAGCTCGACTAGCGGGAGGGCCAGGGAGACCCAGTACTTC.

The chain links TRBV19 to TRBJ2-3; D might be TRBD1 (5 bases). The CDR3 runs 13 residues. Deletions cut 6 bases from V and 3 bases from J, with 10 bases between. Germline CDR1 is LNHDA and CDR2 is SQIVND (reference sequence). CDR3 in amino acids: CASSRDWTDTQYF. CDR3 nucleotides: TGTGCCAGTAGCAGGGATTGGACAGATACGCAGTATTTT.

The genes are TRBV27 and TRBJ2-7; possibly TRBD1 for D (6 bases). Per the germline V gene, CDR1 is MNHEY and CDR2 is SMNVEV (reference sequence). The CDR3 is 15 amino acids. The ends were cut back, 2 bases at V and 1 base at J, with 12 bases in the middle. In DNA, the CDR3 is TGTGCCAGCAGTTTAACCCGGGACACATCCTACGAGCAGTACTTC. Its translation: CASSLTRDTSYEQYF.

The chain carries TRBV7-2 and TRBJ2-7; 9 nucleotides align to TRBD2. J gave up 3 bases and V 5 bases, and 8 bases lay outside the gene matches. Germline lookup yields CDR1 SGHTA and CDR2 FQGNSA. The CDR3 spans 15 residues. In DNA form, the CDR3 reads TGTGCCAGCAGCACGATTAGCGGGAGTTTCTACGAGCAGTACTTC. Its protein product is CASSTISGSFYEQYF.

The genes are TRBV5-1 and TRBJ2-5; 9 nucleotides align to TRBD1. CDR1 is SGHRS, CDR2 YFSETQ, per germline. CDR3 length: 14 residues. V trimming: 7 bases; J trimming: 0 bases; junction bases outside the gene matches: 4. The CDR3 region is CASRRTGDQETQYF. The CDR3 DNA reads TGCGCCAGCCGTCGGACAGGGGACCAAGAGACCCAGTACTTC.